The T cell receptor beta chain under discussion was sequenced for a study of T cells in Graves' hyperthyroidism and ophthalmopathy. Overall study findings and caveats: Before onset, by a median of approximately 6.8 months, the model predicted ophthalmopathy. Expanded thyroid clonotypes (above 0.001) were mostly also found in blood.

TCR beta CDR3 regions were amplified from RNA. TCR CDR3 regions were first amplified by RT-PCR with HTBI primers. TCRdb recomputed calls from the multiplex PCR reads with MiXCR, one row per CDR3 protein. The sample records some 700,000 distinct CDR3 sequences, around 16% being singletons. This clonotype was seen more than once but under ten times. Its matching antigen is unknown. Germline V gives CDR1 MNHNS, CDR2 SASEGT. The V gene lost 6 bases and the J gene lost 0 bases, with 15 bases spanning the gap. The CDR3 covers 15 residues. Thyroid ultrasound and orbital computed tomography, with clinical symptoms and serum thyroxine and TRAb, informed diagnoses. Extraction of PBMCs used approximately 10 ml of fresh peripheral blood.

This TCR was recovered from a man in his fifties with Graves' hyperthyroidism. This sequence joins TRBV6-1 and TRBJ2-7, with D perhaps being TRBD1 or TRBD2 (5 bases each). The specimen sequenced was blood. CDR3 in amino acids: CASRDRDGYSYEQYF. The CDR3, as DNA: TGTGCCAGCAGAGACCGGGACGGATACTCCTACGAGCAGTACTTC.